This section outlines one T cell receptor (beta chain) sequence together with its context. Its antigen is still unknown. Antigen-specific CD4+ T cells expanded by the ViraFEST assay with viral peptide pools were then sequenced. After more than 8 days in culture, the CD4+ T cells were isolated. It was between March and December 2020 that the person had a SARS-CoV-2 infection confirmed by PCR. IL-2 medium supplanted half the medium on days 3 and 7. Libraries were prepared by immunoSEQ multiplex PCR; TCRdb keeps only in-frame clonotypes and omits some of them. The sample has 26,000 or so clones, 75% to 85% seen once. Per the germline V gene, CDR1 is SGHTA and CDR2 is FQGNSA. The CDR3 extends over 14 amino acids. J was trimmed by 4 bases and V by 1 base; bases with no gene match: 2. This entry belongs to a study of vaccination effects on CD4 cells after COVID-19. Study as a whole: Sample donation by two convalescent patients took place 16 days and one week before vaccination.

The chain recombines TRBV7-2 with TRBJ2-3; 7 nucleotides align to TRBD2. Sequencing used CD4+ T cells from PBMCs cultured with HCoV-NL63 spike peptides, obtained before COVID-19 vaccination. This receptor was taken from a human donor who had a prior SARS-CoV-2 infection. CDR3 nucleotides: TGTGCCAGCAGCTTAGGACTAGCCCCAGATACGCAGTATTTT. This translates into CASSLGLAPDTQYF. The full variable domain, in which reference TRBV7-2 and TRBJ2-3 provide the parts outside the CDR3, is GAGVSQSPSNKVTEKGKDVELRCDPISGHTALYWYRQSLGQGLEFLIYFQGNSAPDKSGLPSDRFSAERTGGSVSTLTIQRTQQEDSAVYLCASSLGLAPDTQYFGPGTRLTVL.